The 7 T cell receptor beta chains below come from one sample, sequenced in a study of early T cells in non-severe SARS-CoV-2 infection. TCRdb re-analysed the 5' RACE reads in MiXCR, keeping a single row per CDR3 protein. In the table there are tens of thousands of distinct CDR3 sequences, 5% to 7% of which are singletons. The sequencing input was whole blood. These receptors were obtained from an adult who was a healthcare worker with PCR-confirmed SARS-CoV-2 infection or an uninfected control (not recorded which).

This clonotype was seen repeatedly, ten times or more. J is TRBJ2-2 and V is TRBV6-1; D gene uncertain. The CDR3 is 15 residues long. V shed 0 bases and J shed 2 bases, with 7 bases lying between them. Germline V lookup: CDR1 MNHNS, CDR2 SASEGT. The CDR3 DNA is TGTGCCAGCAGTGAAGCTTCGGATAACACCGGGGAGCTGTTTTTT. Amino acids: CASSEASDNTGELFF.

This clonotype was recorded many times. The chain links TRBV12-3 or TRBV12-4 to TRBJ1-4; D unresolved. Trimming stripped 7 bases from V and 8 bases from J, with 35 bases between. The CDR3 covers 20 residues. The CDR3 DNA follows: TGTGCCAGCACTCGAGGAGTTAGTTTCAGTATGAGACCTCCTGAGGAAAAACTGTTTTTT. Its translation: CASTRGVSFSMRPPEEKLFF.

This clonotype was counted at least ten times. The chain is built from TRBV4-3 and TRBJ2-7; D unresolved. The germline V and J ends were trimmed by 0 bases and 0 bases, with 12 bases remaining between them. Germline V CDR1 and CDR2: LGHNA, YSLEER. This CDR3 is 16 amino acids long. The CDR3 sequence: CASSQDPGQSSYEQYF. CDR3 in DNA: TGCGCCAGCAGCCAAGATCCGGGTCAGAGCTCCTACGAGCAGTACTTC.

This clonotype was recorded at least ten times. This rearrangement joins TRBV28 to TRBJ1-2; no definite D call. From germline, CDR1 is MDHEN and CDR2 SYDVKM. V dropped 6 bases and J dropped 4 bases, with 15 bases sitting between them. The CDR3 extends over 14 amino acids. The CDR3 DNA follows: TGTGCCAGCAGCCAACCCCAAGCCGTCTATGGCTACACCTTC. This sequence encodes CASSQPQAVYGYTF.

Within the sample, this clonotype is medium-sized. This chain uses TRBV7-2 with TRBJ2-1; TRBD2 agrees at 11 bases. With V trimmed by 5 bases and J by 1 base, 10 bases remained unmatched. Germline V gene data show CDR1 as SGHTA and CDR2 as FQGNSA. The CDR3 loop spans 18 amino acids. CDR3: CASSLRLAGTGSYNEQFF. DNA for the CDR3: TGTGCCAGCAGCCTGAGACTAGCGGGAACAGGTTCCTACAATGAGCAGTTCTTC.

This clonotype was observed many times. The chain joins TRBV20-1 to TRBJ2-5; D possibly corresponds to TRBD1 (6 bases). The CDR3 totals 13 residues. V lost 0 bases to trimming and J lost 4 bases, with 9 bases between them. CDR1 and CDR2 (germline): DFQATT, SNEGSKA (reference sequence). The CDR3 DNA is TGCAGTGCTAGAGATGGACAGAGAGAGACCCAGTACTTC. It yields the protein CSARDGQRETQYF.

In its sample, this clonotype was seen many times. This rearrangement joins TRBV28 to TRBJ2-1; D not resolved. Germline V gene data show CDR1 as MDHEN and CDR2 as SYDVKM. This CDR3 contains 13 residues. Trimming pared 2 bases from V and 7 bases from J, leaving 9 bases between. The CDR3 sequence: CASSLTPQNEQFF. The CDR3 DNA follows: TGTGCCAGCAGTTTAACCCCACAGAATGAGCAGTTCTTC.